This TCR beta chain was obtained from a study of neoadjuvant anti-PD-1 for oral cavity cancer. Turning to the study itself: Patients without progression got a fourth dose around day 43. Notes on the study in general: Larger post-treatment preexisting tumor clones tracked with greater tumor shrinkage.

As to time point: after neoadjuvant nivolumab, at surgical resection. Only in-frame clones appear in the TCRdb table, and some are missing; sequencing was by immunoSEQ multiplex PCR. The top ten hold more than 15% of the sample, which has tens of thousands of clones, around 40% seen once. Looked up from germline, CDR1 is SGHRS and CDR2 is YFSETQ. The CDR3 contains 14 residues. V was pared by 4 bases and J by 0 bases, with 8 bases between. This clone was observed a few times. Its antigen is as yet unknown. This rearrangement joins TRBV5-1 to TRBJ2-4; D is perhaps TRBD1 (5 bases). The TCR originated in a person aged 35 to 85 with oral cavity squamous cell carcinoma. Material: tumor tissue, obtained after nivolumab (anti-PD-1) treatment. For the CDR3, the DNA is TGCGCCAGCAGCAAAGGGGAAGCCAAAAACATTCAGTACTTC. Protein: CASSKGEAKNIQYF. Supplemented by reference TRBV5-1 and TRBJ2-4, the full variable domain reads KAGVTQTPRYLIKTRGQQVTLSCSPISGHRSVSWYQQTPGQGLQFLFEYFSETQRNKGNFPGRFSGRQFSNSRSEMNVSTLELGDSALYLCASSKGEAKNIQYFGAGTRLSVL.